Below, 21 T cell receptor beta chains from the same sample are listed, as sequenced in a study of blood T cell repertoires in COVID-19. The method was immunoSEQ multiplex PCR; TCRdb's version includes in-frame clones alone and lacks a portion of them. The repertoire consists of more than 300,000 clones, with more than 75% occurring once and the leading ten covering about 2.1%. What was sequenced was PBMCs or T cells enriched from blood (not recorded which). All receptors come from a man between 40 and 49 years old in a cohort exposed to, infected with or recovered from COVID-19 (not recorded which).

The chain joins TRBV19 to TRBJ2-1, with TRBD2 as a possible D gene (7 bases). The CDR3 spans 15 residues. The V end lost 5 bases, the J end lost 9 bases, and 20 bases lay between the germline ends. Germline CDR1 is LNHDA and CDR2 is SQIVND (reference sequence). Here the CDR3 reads CASSARGGLIREQFF. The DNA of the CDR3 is TGTGCCAGTAGTGCAAGAGGGGGACTAATACGTGAGCAGTTCTTC.

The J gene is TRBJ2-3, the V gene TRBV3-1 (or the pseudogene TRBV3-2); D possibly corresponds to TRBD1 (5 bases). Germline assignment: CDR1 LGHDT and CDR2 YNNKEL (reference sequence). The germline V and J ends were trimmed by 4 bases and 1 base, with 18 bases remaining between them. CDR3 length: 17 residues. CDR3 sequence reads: CASSRQSRVMGTDTQYF. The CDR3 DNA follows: TGTGCCAGCAGCCGACAAAGCAGGGTTATGGGCACAGATACGCAGTATTTT.

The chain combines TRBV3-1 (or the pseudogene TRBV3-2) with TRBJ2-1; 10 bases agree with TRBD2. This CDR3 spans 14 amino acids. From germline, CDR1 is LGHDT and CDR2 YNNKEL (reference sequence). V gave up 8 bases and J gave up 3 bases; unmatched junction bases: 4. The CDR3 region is CASVSGRGYNEQFF. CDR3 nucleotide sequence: TGTGCCAGCGTAAGCGGGAGGGGCTACAATGAGCAGTTCTTC.

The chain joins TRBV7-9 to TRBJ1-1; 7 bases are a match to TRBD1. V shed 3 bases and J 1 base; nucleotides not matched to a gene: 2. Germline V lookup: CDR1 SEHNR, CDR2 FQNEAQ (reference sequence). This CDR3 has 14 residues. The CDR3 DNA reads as TGTGCCAGCAGCTTTGGGACAGCGAACACTGAAGCTTTCTTT. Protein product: CASSFGTANTEAFF.

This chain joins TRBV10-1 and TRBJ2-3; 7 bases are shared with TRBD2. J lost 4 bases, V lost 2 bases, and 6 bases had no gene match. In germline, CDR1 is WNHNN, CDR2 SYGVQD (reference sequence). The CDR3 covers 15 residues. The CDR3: CASSEGLGDPDTQYF. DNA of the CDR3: TGCGCCAGCAGTGAGGGACTAGGAGATCCAGATACGCAGTATTTT.

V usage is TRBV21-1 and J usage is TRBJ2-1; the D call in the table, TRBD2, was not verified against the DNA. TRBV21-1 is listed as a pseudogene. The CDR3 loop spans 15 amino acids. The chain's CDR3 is CASSKLARRDNEQFF. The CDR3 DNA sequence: TGTGCCAGCAGCAAACTAGCCCGGAGGGATAATGAGCAGTTCTTC.

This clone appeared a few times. The CDR3 DNA reads as TGTGCCAGCAGCCAAGATCTGACAGGGGAGCTCTCTTACGAGCAGTACTTC. Encoded protein: CASSQDLTGELSYEQYF. This chain joins TRBV3-1 (or the pseudogene TRBV3-2) and TRBJ2-7; TRBD1 matches 8 bases. The V segment lost 0 bases and the J segment 4 bases; nucleotides outside the gene matches: 11. CDR3 size: 17 residues. Germline V gene data show CDR1 as LGHDT and CDR2 as YNNKEL (reference sequence).

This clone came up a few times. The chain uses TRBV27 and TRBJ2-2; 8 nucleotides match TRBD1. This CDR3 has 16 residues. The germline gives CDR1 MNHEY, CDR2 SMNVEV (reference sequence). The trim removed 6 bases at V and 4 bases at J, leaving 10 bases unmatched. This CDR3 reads CASSSWTGSGTGELFF. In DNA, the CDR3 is TGTGCCAGCAGCTCCTGGACAGGGTCGGGCACCGGGGAGCTGTTTTTT.

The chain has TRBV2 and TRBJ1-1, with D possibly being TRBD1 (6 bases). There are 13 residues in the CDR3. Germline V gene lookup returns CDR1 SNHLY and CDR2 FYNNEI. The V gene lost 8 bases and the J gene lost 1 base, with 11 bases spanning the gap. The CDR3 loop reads CASASQGNTEAFF. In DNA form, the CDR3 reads TGTGCCAGCGCGTCACAGGGGAACACTGAAGCTTTCTTT.

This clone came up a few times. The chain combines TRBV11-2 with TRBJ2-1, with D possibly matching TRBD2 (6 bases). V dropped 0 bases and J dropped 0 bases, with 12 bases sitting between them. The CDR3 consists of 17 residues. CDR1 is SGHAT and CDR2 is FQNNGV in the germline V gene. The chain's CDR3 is CASSLDAGTYSYNEQFF. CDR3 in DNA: TGTGCCAGCAGCTTAGATGCCGGGACTTACTCCTACAATGAGCAGTTCTTC.

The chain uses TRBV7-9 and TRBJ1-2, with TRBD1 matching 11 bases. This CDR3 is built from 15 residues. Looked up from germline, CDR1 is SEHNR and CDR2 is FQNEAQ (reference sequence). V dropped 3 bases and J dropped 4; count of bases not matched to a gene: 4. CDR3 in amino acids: CASSFTGTGGYGYTF. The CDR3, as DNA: TGTGCCAGCAGCTTTACCGGGACAGGGGGCTATGGCTACACCTTC.

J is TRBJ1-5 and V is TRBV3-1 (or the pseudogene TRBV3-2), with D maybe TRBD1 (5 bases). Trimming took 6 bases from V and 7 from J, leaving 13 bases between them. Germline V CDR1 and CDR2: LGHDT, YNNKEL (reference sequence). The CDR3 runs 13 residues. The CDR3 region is CASSFGGKQPQHF. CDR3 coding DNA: TGTGCCAGCAGTTTTGGGGGGAAACAGCCCCAGCATTTT.

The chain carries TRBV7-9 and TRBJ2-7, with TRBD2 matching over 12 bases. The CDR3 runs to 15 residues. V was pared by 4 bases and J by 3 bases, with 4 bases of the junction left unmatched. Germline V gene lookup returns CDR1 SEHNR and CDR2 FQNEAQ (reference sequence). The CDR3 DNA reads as TGTGCCAGCAGCTCTGGACTAGCGGGGCACTACGAGCAGTACTTC. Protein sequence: CASSSGLAGHYEQYF.

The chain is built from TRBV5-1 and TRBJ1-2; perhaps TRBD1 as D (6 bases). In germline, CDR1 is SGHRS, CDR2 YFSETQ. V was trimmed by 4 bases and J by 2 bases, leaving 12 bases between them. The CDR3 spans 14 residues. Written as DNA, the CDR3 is TGCGCCAGCAGCATCGGACAGATCAACTATGGCTACACCTTC. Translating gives CASSIGQINYGYTF.

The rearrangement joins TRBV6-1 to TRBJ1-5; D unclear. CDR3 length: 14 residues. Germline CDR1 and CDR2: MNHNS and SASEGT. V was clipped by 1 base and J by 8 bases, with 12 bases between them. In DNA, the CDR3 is TGTGCCAGCAGTGAAGGCGCCGATAATAAGCCCCAGCATTTT. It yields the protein CASSEGADNKPQHF.

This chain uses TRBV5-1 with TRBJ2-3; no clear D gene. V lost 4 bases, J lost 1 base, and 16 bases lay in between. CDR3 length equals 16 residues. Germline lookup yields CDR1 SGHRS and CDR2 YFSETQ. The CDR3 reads CASSAVLDMGTDTQYF. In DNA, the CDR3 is TGCGCCAGCAGCGCCGTCCTAGATATGGGCACAGATACGCAGTATTTT. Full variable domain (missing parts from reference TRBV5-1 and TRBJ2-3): KAGVTQTPRYLIKTRGQQVTLSCSPISGHRSVSWYQQTPGQGLQFLFEYFSETQRNKGNFPGRFSGRQFSNSRSEMNVSTLELGDSALYLCASSAVLDMGTDTQYFGPGTRLTVL.

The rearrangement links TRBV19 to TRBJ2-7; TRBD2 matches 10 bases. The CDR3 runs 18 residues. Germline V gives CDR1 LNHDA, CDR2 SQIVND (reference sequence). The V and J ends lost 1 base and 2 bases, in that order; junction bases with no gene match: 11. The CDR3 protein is CASSIGSPWTSGTYEQYF. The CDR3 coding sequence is TGTGCCAGTAGTATAGGAAGCCCGTGGACTAGCGGAACCTACGAGCAGTACTTC.

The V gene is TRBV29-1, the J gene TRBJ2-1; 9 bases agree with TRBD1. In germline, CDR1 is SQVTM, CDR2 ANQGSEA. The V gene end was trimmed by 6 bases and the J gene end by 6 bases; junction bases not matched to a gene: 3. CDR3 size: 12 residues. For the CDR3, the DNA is TGCAGCGTCCCGGACAGGGGCAATGAGCAGTTCTTC. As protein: CSVPDRGNEQFF.

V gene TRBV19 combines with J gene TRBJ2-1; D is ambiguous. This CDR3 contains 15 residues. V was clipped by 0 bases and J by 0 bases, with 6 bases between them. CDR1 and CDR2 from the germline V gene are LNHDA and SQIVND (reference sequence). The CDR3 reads CASSIDLSSYNEQFF. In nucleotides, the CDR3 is TGTGCCAGTAGTATAGATCTAAGCTCCTACAATGAGCAGTTCTTC.

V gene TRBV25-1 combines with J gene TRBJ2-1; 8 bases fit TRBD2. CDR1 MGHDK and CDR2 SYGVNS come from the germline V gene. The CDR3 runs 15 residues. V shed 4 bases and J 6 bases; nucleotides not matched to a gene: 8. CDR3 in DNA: TGTGCCAGCAGTGCTGTGGGACTAGGAGGCAATGAGCAGTTCTTC. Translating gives CASSAVGLGGNEQFF. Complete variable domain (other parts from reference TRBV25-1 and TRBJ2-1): EADIYQTPRYLVIGTGKKITLECSQTMGHDKMYWYQQDPGMELHLIHYSYGVNSTEKGDLSSESTVSRIRTEHFPLTLESARPSHTSQYLCASSAVGLGGNEQFFGPGTRLTVL.

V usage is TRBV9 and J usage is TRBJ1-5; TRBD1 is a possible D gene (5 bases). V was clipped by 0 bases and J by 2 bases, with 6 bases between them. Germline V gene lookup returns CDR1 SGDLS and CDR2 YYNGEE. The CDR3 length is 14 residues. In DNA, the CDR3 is TGTGCCAGCAGCGTAGGGGGGGGCAATCAGCCCCAGCATTTT. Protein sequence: CASSVGGGNQPQHF.